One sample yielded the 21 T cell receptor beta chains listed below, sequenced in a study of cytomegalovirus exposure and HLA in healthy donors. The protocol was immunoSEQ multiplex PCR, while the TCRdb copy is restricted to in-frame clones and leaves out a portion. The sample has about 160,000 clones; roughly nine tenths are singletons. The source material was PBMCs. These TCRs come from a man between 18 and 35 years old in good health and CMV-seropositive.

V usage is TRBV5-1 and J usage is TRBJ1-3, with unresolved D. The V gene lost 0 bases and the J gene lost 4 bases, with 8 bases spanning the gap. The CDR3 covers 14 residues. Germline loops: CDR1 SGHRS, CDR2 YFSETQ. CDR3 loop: CASSLVGIGNTIYF. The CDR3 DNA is TGCGCCAGCAGCTTGGTCGGGATAGGAAACACCATATATTTT.

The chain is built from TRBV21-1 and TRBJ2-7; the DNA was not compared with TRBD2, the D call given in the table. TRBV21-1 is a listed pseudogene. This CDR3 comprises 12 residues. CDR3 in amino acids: CASRLNSYEQYF. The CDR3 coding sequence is TGTGCCAGCAGACTGAACTCCTACGAGCAGTACTTC.

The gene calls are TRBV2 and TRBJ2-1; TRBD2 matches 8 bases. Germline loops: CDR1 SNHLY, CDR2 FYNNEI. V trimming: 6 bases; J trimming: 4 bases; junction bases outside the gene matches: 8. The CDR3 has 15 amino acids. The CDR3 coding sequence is TGTGCCAGCAGAGCCGGGACTAGAGTATACAATGAGCAGTTCTTC. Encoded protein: CASRAGTRVYNEQFF.

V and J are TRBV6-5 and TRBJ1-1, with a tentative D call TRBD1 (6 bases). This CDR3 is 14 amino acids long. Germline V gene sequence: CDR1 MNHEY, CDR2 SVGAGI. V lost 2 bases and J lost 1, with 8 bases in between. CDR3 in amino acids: CASSYGGANTEAFF. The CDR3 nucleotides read TGTGCCAGCAGTTACGGGGGCGCGAACACTGAAGCTTTCTTT.

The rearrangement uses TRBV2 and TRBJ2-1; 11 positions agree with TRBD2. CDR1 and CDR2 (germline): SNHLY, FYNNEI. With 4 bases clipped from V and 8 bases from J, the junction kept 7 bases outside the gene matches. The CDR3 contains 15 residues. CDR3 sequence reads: CASSVLAGVRDEQFF. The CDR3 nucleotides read TGTGCCAGCAGTGTACTAGCGGGAGTTAGGGATGAGCAGTTCTTC.

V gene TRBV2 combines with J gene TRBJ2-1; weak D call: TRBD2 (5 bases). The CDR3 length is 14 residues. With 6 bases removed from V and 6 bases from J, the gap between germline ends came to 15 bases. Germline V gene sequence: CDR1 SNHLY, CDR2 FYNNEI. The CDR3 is CASRDTSGSNEQFF. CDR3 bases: TGTGCCAGCAGAGATACTAGTGGCTCCAATGAGCAGTTCTTC.

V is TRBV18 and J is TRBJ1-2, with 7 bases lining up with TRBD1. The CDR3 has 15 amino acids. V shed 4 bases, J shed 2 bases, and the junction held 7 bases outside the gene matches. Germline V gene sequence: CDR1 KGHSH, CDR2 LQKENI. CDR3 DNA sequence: TGTGCCAGCTCACTCCCCGGGACAGACAACTATGGCTACACCTTC. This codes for CASSLPGTDNYGYTF.

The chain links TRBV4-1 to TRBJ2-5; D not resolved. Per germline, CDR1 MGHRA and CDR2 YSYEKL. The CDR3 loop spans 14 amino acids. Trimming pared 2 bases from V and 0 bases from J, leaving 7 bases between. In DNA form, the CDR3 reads TGCGCCAGCAGCCAACTAGTGCACCAAGAGACCCAGTACTTC. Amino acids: CASSQLVHQETQYF.

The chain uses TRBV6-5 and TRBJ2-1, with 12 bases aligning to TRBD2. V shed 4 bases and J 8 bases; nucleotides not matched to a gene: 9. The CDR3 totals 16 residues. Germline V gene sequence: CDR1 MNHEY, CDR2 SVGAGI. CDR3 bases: TGTGCCAGCAGTTCCTTGACTAGCGGGAGTATACATGAGCAGTTCTTC. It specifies CASSSLTSGSIHEQFF.

The CDR3 region has the DNA TGTGCCAGCAGCCCTCCAGGGATAGAGACCCAGTACTTC. Translated, it gives CASSPPGIETQYF. V is TRBV6-5 and J is TRBJ2-5, with D tentatively TRBD1 (5 bases). Germline V gene lookup returns CDR1 MNHEY and CDR2 SVGAGI. This CDR3 comprises 13 residues. Trimming left V 6 bases short and J 4 bases short, with 12 bases between.

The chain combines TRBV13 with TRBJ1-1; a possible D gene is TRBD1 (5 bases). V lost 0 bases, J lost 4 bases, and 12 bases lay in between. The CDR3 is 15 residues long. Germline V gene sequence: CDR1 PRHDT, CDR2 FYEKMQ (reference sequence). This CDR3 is CASSLGGRGSTEAFF. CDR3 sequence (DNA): TGTGCCAGCAGCTTAGGAGGGCGGGGGAGCACTGAAGCTTTCTTT.

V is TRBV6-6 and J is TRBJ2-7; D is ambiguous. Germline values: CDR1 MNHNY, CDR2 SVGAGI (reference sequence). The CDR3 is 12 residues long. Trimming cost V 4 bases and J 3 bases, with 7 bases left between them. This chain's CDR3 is CASSSQLYEQYF. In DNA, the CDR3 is TGTGCCAGCAGTTCGCAACTCTACGAGCAGTACTTC.

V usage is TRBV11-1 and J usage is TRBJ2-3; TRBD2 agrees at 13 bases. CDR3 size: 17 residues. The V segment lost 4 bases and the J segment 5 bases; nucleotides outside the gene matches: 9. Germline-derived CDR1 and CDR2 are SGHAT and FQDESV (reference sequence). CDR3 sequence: CASSSSLAGGPGDTQYF. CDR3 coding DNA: TGTGCCAGCAGCTCATCACTAGCGGGAGGGCCAGGAGATACGCAGTATTTT. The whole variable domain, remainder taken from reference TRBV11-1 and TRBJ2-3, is EAEVAQSPRYKITEKSQAVAFWCDPISGHATLYWYRQILGQGPELLVQFQDESVVDDSQLPKDRFSAERLKGVDSTLKIQPAELGDSAMYLCASSSSLAGGPGDTQYFGPGTRLTVL.

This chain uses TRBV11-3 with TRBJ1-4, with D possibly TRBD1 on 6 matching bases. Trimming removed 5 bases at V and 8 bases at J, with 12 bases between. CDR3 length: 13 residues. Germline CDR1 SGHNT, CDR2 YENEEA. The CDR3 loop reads CASSDYRVEKLFF. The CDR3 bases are TGTGCCAGCAGCGACTACAGGGTCGAAAAACTGTTTTTT.

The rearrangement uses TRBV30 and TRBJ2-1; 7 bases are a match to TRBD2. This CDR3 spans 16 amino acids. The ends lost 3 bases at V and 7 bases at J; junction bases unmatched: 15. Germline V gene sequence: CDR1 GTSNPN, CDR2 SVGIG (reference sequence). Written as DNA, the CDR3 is TGTGCCTGGAGCCATTACCGGGACTATGAACCAAATGAGCAGTTCTTC. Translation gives CAWSHYRDYEPNEQFF.

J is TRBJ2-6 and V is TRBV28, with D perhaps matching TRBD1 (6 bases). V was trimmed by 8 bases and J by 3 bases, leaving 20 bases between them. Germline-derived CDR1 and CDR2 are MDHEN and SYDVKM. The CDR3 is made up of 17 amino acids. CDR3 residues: CASGTGPVGSGANVLTF. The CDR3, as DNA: TGTGCCAGCGGAACAGGGCCCGTCGGCAGTGGGGCCAACGTCCTGACTTTC. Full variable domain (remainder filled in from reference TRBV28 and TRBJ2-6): DVKVTQSSRYLVKRTGEKVFLECVQDMDHENMFWYRQDPGLGLRLIYFSYDVKMKEKGDIPEGYSVSREKKERFSLILESASTNQTSMYLCASGTGPVGSGANVLTFGAGSRLTVL.

Written as DNA, the CDR3 is TGTGCCTGGACTAGGGGGAGTCGAGAGACCCAGTACTTC. This translates into CAWTRGSRETQYF. The rearrangement links TRBV30 to TRBJ2-5; possible D gene TRBD1, 6 bases. Per germline, CDR1 GTSNPN and CDR2 SVGIG (reference sequence). This CDR3 spans 13 amino acids. The germline V and J ends were trimmed by 4 bases and 4 bases, with 13 bases remaining between them. Based on the CDR3 plus reference TRBV30 and TRBJ2-5, the full variable domain is SQTIHQWPATLVQPVGSPLSLECTVEGTSNPNLYWYRQAAGRGLQLLFYSVGIGQISSEVPQNLSASRPQDRQFILSSKKLLLSDSGFYLCAWTRGSRETQYFGPGTRLLVL.

CDR3 in DNA: TGTGCCAGCAGCCCGGGACTAGCGGGAGGAATGGGCACAGATACGCAGTATTTT. It yields the protein CASSPGLAGGMGTDTQYF. The chain employs TRBV11-3 and TRBJ2-3; TRBD2 matches at 15 bases. Germline V gene lookup returns CDR1 SGHNT and CDR2 YENEEA. The CDR3 is 18 residues long. The trim removed 5 bases at V and 1 base at J, leaving 7 bases unmatched. The full variable domain, its missing parts supplied by reference TRBV11-3 and TRBJ2-3, is EAGVVQSPRYKIIEKKQPVAFWCNPISGHNTLYWYLQNLGQGPELLIRYENEEAVDDSQLPKDRFSAERLKGVDSTLKIQPAELGDSAVYLCASSPGLAGGMGTDTQYFGPGTRLTVL.

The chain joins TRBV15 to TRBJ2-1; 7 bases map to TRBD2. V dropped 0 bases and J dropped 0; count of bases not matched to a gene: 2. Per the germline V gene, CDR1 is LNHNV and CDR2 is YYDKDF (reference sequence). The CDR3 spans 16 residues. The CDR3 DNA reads TGTGCCACCAGCAGAGATCTAGCGGTCTCCTACAATGAGCAGTTCTTC. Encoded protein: CATSRDLAVSYNEQFF.

The CDR3 is CSVAGTGVPSSYNEQFF. CDR3 sequence (DNA): TGCAGCGTTGCCGGGACAGGGGTCCCTAGCTCCTACAATGAGCAGTTCTTC. V gene TRBV29-1 combines with J gene TRBJ2-1, with 10 bases matching TRBD1. CDR1 is SQVTM and CDR2 is ANQGSEA in the germline V gene. J lost 0 bases, V lost 4 bases, and 9 bases had no gene match. This CDR3 region has 17 residues.

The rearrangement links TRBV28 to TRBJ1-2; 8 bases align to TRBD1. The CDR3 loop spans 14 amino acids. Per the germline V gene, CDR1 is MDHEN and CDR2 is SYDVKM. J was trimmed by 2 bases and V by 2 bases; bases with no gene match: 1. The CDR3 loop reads CASSLTGGNYGYTF. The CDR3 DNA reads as TGTGCCAGCAGTTTAACAGGGGGGAACTATGGCTACACCTTC.